Below, one TCR beta chain is given with its context. What antigen it recognizes has not been identified. Base qualities are missing; no much larger clone stands one base away. This record comes from a study of control samples from healthy donors and cancer patients (TCRdb year 2020). V sheds 0 bases and J sheds 4 bases, leaving 10 bases between their ends. CDR1 SGHRS and CDR2 YFSETQ were looked up in the germline V gene. The CDR3 holds 15 amino acids from the cysteine to the phenylalanine. Only CDR3 DNA is held: 45 bases, read in frame from base 1. The receptor library was made with the immunoSEQ multiplex PCR assay. This immuneACCESS table, as held by TCRdb, lists in-frame sequences with V and J called but not all clones. Of the missing ones, under half trace to an unresolved V gene in checked studies; the others have no known cause. In all, the sample holds about 120,000 clones, and approximately 90% of those were seen once. Together, the top ten hold roughly 2.5% of the sample.

The sequencing input was blood. The receptor's source is a woman aged 70-85 years in good health. The chain joins TRBV5-1 to TRBJ1-4, with TRBD1 perhaps the D gene, on 5 matching bases. The nucleotides read TGCGCCAGCAGCTTGGCGGGGCGAGGTAATGAAAAACTGTTTTTT. This yields the protein CASSLAGRGNEKLFF.